This T cell receptor (beta chain) was identified in a study of cytomegalovirus exposure and HLA in healthy donors. The germline gives CDR1 MDHEN, CDR2 SYDVKM. Losses at the gene ends were 5 bases for V and 4 bases for J; bases not matched to a gene: 7. The CDR3 is 15 amino acids. PCR primers comprised 60 Vbeta and 13 Jbeta primers. The table came from immunoSEQ multiplex PCR; TCRdb's copy has only in-frame clones and leaves some out. This sample has about 170,000 clones, with under 85% found just once. The TCR originated in a female donor in good health and CMV-seronegative. The material sequenced was PBMCs. The chain uses TRBV28 and TRBJ1-2; TRBD1 agrees at 10 bases. CDR3 sequence (DNA): TGTGCCAGCAGTGAGCGACAGGGGGCTTTCTATGGCTACACCTTC. The encoded protein is CASSERQGAFYGYTF.